One TCR beta chain is described in this entry. This sample is drawn from a study of technical replicates of blood from four donors. The table came from immunoSEQ multiplex PCR; TCRdb's copy has only in-frame clones and leaves some out. This table holds about 73,000 clones, more than 85% found once. The J segment lost 3 bases and the V segment lost 1 base, leaving 3 bases of the junction unmatched. This CDR3 is 15 amino acids long. Germline CDR1 and CDR2: SEHNR and FQNEAQ (reference sequence). Sequencing input: PBMCs. The chain links TRBV7-9 to TRBJ2-3; 8 nucleotides align to TRBD1. This clonotype originated in a human donor in good health. Some clones in this sample may be carry-over from other donors' samples. The CDR3 nucleotides read TGTGCCAGCAGCTTAGGGACAGGGTGGACAGATACGCAGTATTTT. Translated, it gives CASSLGTGWTDTQYF. Full variable domain (outside the CDR3, taken from reference TRBV7-9 and TRBJ2-3): DTGVSQNPRHKITKRGQNVTFRCDPISEHNRLYWYRQTLGQGPEFLTYFQNEAQLEKSRLLSDRFSAERPKGSFSTLEIQRTEQGDSAMYLCASSLGTGWTDTQYFGPGTRLTVL.